The 27 T cell receptor beta chains reported below all come from one sample, sequenced in a study of regulatory and conventional T cells in RAG deficiency. The assay was immunoSEQ multiplex PCR, and TCRdb's table has in-frame clones only and misses some. The data show roughly 30,000 clones, with 95% to 96% seen just once and 0.3% to 0.45% held by the top ten. Blood CD4+ CD25-low CD127-high conventional T cells supplied the genomic DNA template. This same sample was also taken into another study, of regulatory T cells. That work contributes: The primer mix had 52 TRBV and 13 TRBJ primers.

The material sequenced was CD25- CD4+ T cells sorted from blood. The receptors were sampled from a human donor in good health.

This rearrangement joins TRBV9 to TRBJ2-5, with 7 nucleotides matching TRBD2. Germline V gene lookup returns CDR1 SGDLS and CDR2 YYNGEE. J was trimmed by 3 bases and V by 10 bases; bases with no gene match: 9. The CDR3 is made up of 13 amino acids. CDR3 nucleotide sequence: TGTGCCGGGAAGCGGGGATTCAAAGAGACCCAGTACTTC. This sequence encodes CAGKRGFKETQYF.

This chain uses TRBV7-2 with TRBJ1-1, with D possibly matching TRBD1 (6 bases). V lost 5 bases and J 3 bases, leaving 22 bases between the germline ends. The CDR3 runs 17 residues. Germline V gene lookup returns CDR1 SGHTA and CDR2 FQGNSA. The chain's CDR3 is CASSRNLETGEYTEAFF. The CDR3 region has the DNA TGTGCCAGCAGCCGGAACTTAGAGACAGGCGAGTACACTGAAGCTTTCTTT. The entire variable domain, with the rest obtained from reference TRBV7-2 and TRBJ1-1, is as follows: GAGVSQSPSNKVTEKGKDVELRCDPISGHTALYWYRQSLGQGLEFLIYFQGNSAPDKSGLPSDRFSAERTGGSVSTLTIQRTQQEDSAVYLCASSRNLETGEYTEAFFGQGTRLTVV.

Concerning this clone itself: An end of the junction differs from the germline gene, which may be a read error. Other DNA sequences of this sample code for an identical CDR3. The CDR3 DNA is TGCGCCAGCAGCCCCCCCGCAGGGTCAGATCAGTATTTT. Amino acids: CASSPPAGSDQYF. The rearrangement joins TRBV11-3 to TRBJ2-3; a weak D match, TRBD1 (5 bases). The germline gives CDR1 SGHNT, CDR2 YENEEA. This CDR3 region has 13 residues. Variable domain in full (rest from reference TRBV11-3 and TRBJ2-3): EAGVVQSPRYKIIEKKQPVAFWCNPISGHNTLYWYLQNLGQGPELLIRYENEEAVDDSQLPKDRFSAERLKGVDSTLKIQPAELGDSAVYLCASSPPAGSDQYFGPGTRLTVL.

The V call is TRBV5-5, the J call TRBJ1-1; 7 bases line up with TRBD1. Germline trimming cut 2 bases from V and 1 base from J; bases unmatched to any gene: 8. This CDR3 is built from 16 residues. The germline V gene has CDR1 SGHKS and CDR2 YYEKEE (reference sequence). The CDR3 loop is CASSFFIGQANTEAFF. DNA of the CDR3: TGTGCCAGCAGCTTTTTTATTGGACAGGCGAACACTGAAGCTTTCTTT. The variable domain in full, completed from reference TRBV5-5 and TRBJ1-1, reads DAGVTQSPTHLIKTRGQQVTLRCSPISGHKSVSWYQQVLGQGPQFIFQYYEKEERGRGNFPDRFSARQFPNYSSELNVNALLLGDSALYLCASSFFIGQANTEAFFGQGTRLTVV.

The CDR3 coding sequence is TGTGCCAGCGGATCGACAGGGGAGATCAACACCATATATTTT. Protein: CASGSTGEINTIYF. The chain joins TRBV28 to TRBJ1-3, with TRBD1 matching over 8 bases. CDR1 is MDHEN, CDR2 SYDVKM, per germline. V gave up 8 bases and J gave up 7 bases; unmatched junction bases: 10. CDR3 length: 14 amino acids.

The chain joins TRBV11-3 to TRBJ2-2, with D possibly matching TRBD1 (6 bases). V was cut by 8 bases and J by 6 bases, with 13 bases left in between. This CDR3 spans 13 amino acids. CDR1 is SGHNT and CDR2 is YENEEA in the germline V gene. This CDR3 reads CASGQGWAGELFF. The DNA of the CDR3 is TGTGCCAGCGGGCAGGGGTGGGCCGGGGAGCTGTTTTTT. The whole variable domain, remainder taken from reference TRBV11-3 and TRBJ2-2, is EAGVVQSPRYKIIEKKQPVAFWCNPISGHNTLYWYLQNLGQGPELLIRYENEEAVDDSQLPKDRFSAERLKGVDSTLKIQPAELGDSAVYLCASGQGWAGELFFGEGSRLTVL.

This clone is a singleton in its sample. The genes are TRBV28 and TRBJ2-1; 7 bases match TRBD2. Trimming removed 5 bases from V and 12 bases from J; junction bases left unmatched: 13. Germline values: CDR1 MDHEN, CDR2 SYDVKM. This CDR3 contains 14 residues. The CDR3 here is CASSPGTTVMTQFF. The DNA for the CDR3 is TGTGCCAGCAGTCCGGGGACTACAGTAATGACGCAGTTCTTC. Full variable domain (rest looked up from reference TRBV28 and TRBJ2-1): DVKVTQSSRYLVKRTGEKVFLECVQDMDHENMFWYRQDPGLGLRLIYFSYDVKMKEKGDIPEGYSVSREKKERFSLILESASTNQTSMYLCASSPGTTVMTQFFGPGTRLTVL.

V is TRBV5-1 and J is TRBJ2-1; 9 bases align to TRBD1. The V gene end was trimmed by 4 bases and the J gene end by 2 bases; junction bases not matched to a gene: 4. This CDR3 spans 15 amino acids. Germline CDR1 SGHRS, CDR2 YFSETQ. This CDR3 reads CASSGGQGTYNEQFF. Here the CDR3 DNA reads TGCGCCAGCAGCGGGGGACAGGGAACCTACAATGAGCAGTTCTTC.

This clone was observed once. The rearrangement links TRBV6-5 to TRBJ2-7; maybe TRBD2 (6 bases). Germline lookup yields CDR1 MNHEY and CDR2 SVGAGI. The V end lost 2 bases, the J end lost 6 bases, and 11 bases lay between the germline ends. This CDR3 region has 13 residues. The CDR3 DNA sequence: TGTGCCAGCAGTTACACCGGGACTGGCGAGCAGTACTTC. Its translation: CASSYTGTGEQYF.

The CDR3 sequence: CSVAGRPGAEAFF. The DNA of the CDR3 is TGCAGCGTGGCTGGGCGCCCCGGTGCTGAAGCTTTCTTT. The chain employs TRBV29-1 and TRBJ1-1; D is uncertain. V was cut by 6 bases and J by 6 bases, with 17 bases left in between. The CDR3 spans 13 residues. The germline V gene encodes CDR1 SQVTM and CDR2 ANQGSEA.

This chain links TRBV5-5 with TRBJ2-1, with 12 bases matching TRBD1. Per germline, CDR1 SGHKS and CDR2 YYEKEE (reference sequence). V shed 4 bases, J shed 8 bases, and the junction held 10 bases outside the gene matches. The CDR3 length is 16 residues. The CDR3: CASSPTGTGGLDEQFF. The CDR3 DNA sequence: TGTGCCAGCAGCCCTACCGGGACAGGGGGCTTGGATGAGCAGTTCTTC.

The rearrangement links TRBV14 to TRBJ2-1; 8 bases match TRBD2. Unmatched junction bases numbered 8, after V lost 5 bases and J lost 8 bases. Germline V gives CDR1 SGHDN, CDR2 FVKESK. This CDR3 is built from 14 residues. The chain's CDR3 is CASSTGGVWYEQFF. The DNA of the CDR3 is TGTGCCAGCAGCACGGGGGGGGTATGGTATGAGCAGTTCTTC.

V is TRBV10-3 and J is TRBJ1-2; D is possibly TRBD1 (5 bases). Trimming stripped 0 bases from V and 3 bases from J, with 14 bases between. Per the germline V gene, CDR1 is ENHRY and CDR2 is SYGVKD. The CDR3 sequence is 16 residues long. CDR3 nucleotides: TGTGCCATCAGTGAGTCGTCCAGGAGGGACTACTATGGCTACACCTTC. Encoded protein: CAISESSRRDYYGYTF.

The chain links TRBV6-1 to TRBJ1-2; D not certain. Per germline, CDR1 MNHNS and CDR2 SASEGT. V lost 2 bases to trimming and J lost 2 bases, with 6 bases between them. CDR3 length equals 13 residues. The chain's CDR3 is CASSEIANYGYTF. CDR3 sequence (DNA): TGTGCCAGCAGTGAAATAGCAAACTATGGCTACACCTTC.

This clone was observed a single time. The chain employs TRBV18 and TRBJ1-5; D not certain. The CDR3 spans 14 residues. Trimming shortened V by 3 bases and J by 0 bases, and 6 bases separated the two germline ends. The germline gives CDR1 KGHSH, CDR2 LQKENI. The CDR3 here is CASSPNYSNQPQHF. Here the CDR3 DNA reads TGTGCCAGCTCACCCAACTATAGCAATCAGCCCCAGCATTTT.

V and J are TRBV5-1 and TRBJ2-5; TRBD1 matches 9 bases. The CDR3 is made up of 15 amino acids. The V gene's germline CDR1 is SGHRS and CDR2 YFSETQ. V gave up 2 bases and J gave up 6 bases; unmatched junction bases: 8. In nucleotides, the CDR3 is TGCGCCAGCAGCTTAGGGACAGGGCCCGGACAGACCCAGTACTTC. Translating it yields CASSLGTGPGQTQYF.

The V call is TRBV5-8, the J call TRBJ1-2; D is possibly TRBD1 (5 bases). V lost 1 base, J lost 8 bases, and 12 bases lay in between. This CDR3 is 13 amino acids long. CDR1 and CDR2 from the germline V gene are SGHTS and YDEGEE. The CDR3 region has the DNA TGTGCCAGCAGCTTGAAAGGGGTTGGCGGCTACACCTTC. It encodes CASSLKGVGGYTF.

The V gene is TRBV27, the J gene TRBJ2-7; D is perhaps TRBD1 (6 bases). V gave up 6 bases and J gave up 0 bases, with 12 bases separating them. Germline CDR1 and CDR2: MNHEY and SMNVEV (reference sequence). The length of the CDR3 is 14 residues. The CDR3 bases are TGTGCCAGCAGATCCCGGGACAACTCCTACGAGCAGTACTTC. Translating it yields CASRSRDNSYEQYF.

The gene calls are TRBV5-1 and TRBJ1-1; D uncertain. Germline values: CDR1 SGHRS, CDR2 YFSETQ. There are 13 residues in the CDR3. The V gene lost 0 bases and the J gene lost 0 bases, with 3 bases spanning the gap. The DNA of the CDR3 is TGCGCCAGCAGCTTGGTCGTGAACACTGAAGCTTTCTTT. Translated: CASSLVVNTEAFF.

This rearrangement joins TRBV2 to TRBJ2-3; D remains ambiguous. Germline CDR1 is SNHLY and CDR2 is FYNNEI. The CDR3 runs to 16 residues. V was trimmed by 4 bases and J by 4 bases, leaving 18 bases between them. In nucleotides, the CDR3 is TGTGCCAGCAGTGCTTTAAAGGTGATCGACTCAGATACGCAGTATTTT. Translating it yields CASSALKVIDSDTQYF.

This sequence joins TRBV7-9 and TRBJ1-2; 8 bases fit TRBD1. V shed 4 bases, J shed 8 bases, and the junction held 3 bases outside the gene matches. Per the germline V gene, CDR1 is SEHNR and CDR2 is FQNEAQ (reference sequence). This CDR3 is built from 12 residues. The CDR3 spells CASSWGQAGYTF. CDR3 in DNA: TGTGCCAGCAGCTGGGGACAGGCGGGCTACACCTTC.

The chain recombines TRBV7-9 with TRBJ2-1, with 12 bases that match TRBD2. The V gene's germline CDR1 is SEHNR and CDR2 FQNEAQ (reference sequence). Losses at the gene ends were 1 base for V and 7 bases for J; bases not matched to a gene: 8. This CDR3 comprises 17 residues. This chain's CDR3 is CASSLEELAGGPNEQFF. The CDR3 coding sequence is TGTGCCAGCAGCTTAGAGGAGCTAGCGGGGGGGCCGAATGAGCAGTTCTTC.

The chain carries TRBV7-6 and TRBJ2-6, with D perhaps matching TRBD2 (7 bases). The V gene's germline CDR1 is SGHVS and CDR2 FNYEAQ. The germline V and J ends were trimmed by 3 bases and 0 bases, with 15 bases remaining between them. The CDR3 contains 18 residues. The CDR3 coding sequence is TGTGCCAGCAGCTTCGTCCCGGGGGGCGCCTCTGGGGCCAACGTCCTGACTTTC. This sequence encodes CASSFVPGGASGANVLTF.

The chain has TRBV21-1 and TRBJ2-1; TRBD1, the table's D call, was not compared with the DNA. TRBV21-1 is a documented pseudogene. The CDR3 length is 22 residues. CDR3 region: CASSKAATGTGLHPFSYNEQFF. The CDR3 DNA follows: TGTGCCAGCAGCAAAGCGGCTACCGGGACAGGGCTACATCCCTTCTCCTACAATGAGCAGTTCTTC.

The CDR3 region has the DNA TGTGCCTGGAGCGCCGGCTGGACTAGCGGGCCTATTTACGAGCAGTACTTC. Translated, it gives CAWSAGWTSGPIYEQYF. This chain connects TRBV30 to TRBJ2-7; 11 nucleotides agree with TRBD2. Looked up from germline, CDR1 is GTSNPN and CDR2 is SVGIG (reference sequence). Unmatched junction bases numbered 14, after V lost 3 bases and J lost 4 bases. This CDR3 is built from 17 residues. Combining the CDR3 with reference TRBV30 and TRBJ2-7 gives the whole variable domain SQTIHQWPATLVQPVGSPLSLECTVEGTSNPNLYWYRQAAGRGLQLLFYSVGIGQISSEVPQNLSASRPQDRQFILSSKKLLLSDSGFYLCAWSAGWTSGPIYEQYFGPGTRLTVT.

The chain uses TRBV30 and TRBJ1-1, with D maybe TRBD1 (6 bases). V was cut by 3 bases and J by 0 bases, with 8 bases left in between. CDR1 is GTSNPN, CDR2 SVGIG, per germline (reference sequence). The CDR3 consists of 13 residues. CDR3 protein: CAWSRQVNTEAFF. CDR3 nucleotides: TGTGCCTGGAGCCGACAGGTGAACACTGAAGCTTTCTTT. The whole variable domain, remainder taken from reference TRBV30 and TRBJ1-1, is SQTIHQWPATLVQPVGSPLSLECTVEGTSNPNLYWYRQAAGRGLQLLFYSVGIGQISSEVPQNLSASRPQDRQFILSSKKLLLSDSGFYLCAWSRQVNTEAFFGQGTRLTVV.

The chain combines TRBV4-2 with TRBJ2-5, with TRBD2 identical over 7 bases. The CDR3 consists of 14 residues. The germline V gene encodes CDR1 LGHNA and CDR2 YNFKEQ. J gave up 5 bases and V 4 bases, and 7 bases lay outside the gene matches. The CDR3 region is CASSRGGSDETQYF. CDR3 in DNA: TGTGCCAGCAGCCGGGGCGGGAGTGACGAGACCCAGTACTTC.